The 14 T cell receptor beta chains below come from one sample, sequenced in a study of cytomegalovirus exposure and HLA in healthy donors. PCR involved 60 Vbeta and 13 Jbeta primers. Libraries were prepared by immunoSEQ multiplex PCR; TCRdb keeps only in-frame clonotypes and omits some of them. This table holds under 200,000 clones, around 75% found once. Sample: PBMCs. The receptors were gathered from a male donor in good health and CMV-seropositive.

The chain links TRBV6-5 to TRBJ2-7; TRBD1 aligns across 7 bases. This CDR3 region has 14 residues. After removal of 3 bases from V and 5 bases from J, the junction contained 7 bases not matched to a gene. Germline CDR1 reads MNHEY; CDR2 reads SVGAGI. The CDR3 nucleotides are TGTGCCAGCAGTTATAACAGGGGAATAAACGAGCAGTACTTC. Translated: CASSYNRGINEQYF.

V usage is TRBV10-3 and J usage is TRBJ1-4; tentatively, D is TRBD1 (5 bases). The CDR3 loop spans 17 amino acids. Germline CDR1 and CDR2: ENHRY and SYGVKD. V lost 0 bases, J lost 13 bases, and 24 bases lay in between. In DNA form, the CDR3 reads TGTGCCATCAGTGAGTCGATAGGGGTACCAGCCCCTGAAGCACTGTTTTTT. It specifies CAISESIGVPAPEALFF.

CDR3 nucleotide sequence: TGTGCCAGCAGCCTGGGACAGACCGACTCTGGAAACACCATATATTTT. This translates into CASSLGQTDSGNTIYF. The chain links TRBV27 to TRBJ1-3; 7 bases are a match to TRBD1. Trimming removed 6 bases from V and 0 bases from J; junction bases left unmatched: 8. The CDR3 sequence is 16 residues long. Germline CDR1 and CDR2: MNHEY and SMNVEV (reference sequence).

CDR3 in amino acids: CASSEASGRSEQFF. DNA of the CDR3: TGTGCCAGCAGTGAAGCTAGCGGGAGATCGGAGCAGTTCTTC. The chain links TRBV25-1 to TRBJ2-1, with TRBD2 identical over 10 bases. Germline V gene lookup returns CDR1 MGHDK and CDR2 SYGVNS. The CDR3 consists of 14 residues. Trimming at V came to 2 bases and at J to 10 bases, leaving 5 bases not matched to a gene.

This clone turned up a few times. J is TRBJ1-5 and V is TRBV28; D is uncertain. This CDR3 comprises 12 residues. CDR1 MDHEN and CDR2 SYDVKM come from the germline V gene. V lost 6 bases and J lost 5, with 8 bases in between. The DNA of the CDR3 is TGTGCCAGCAGCTCGACTGATCAGCCCCAGCATTTT. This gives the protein CASSSTDQPQHF.

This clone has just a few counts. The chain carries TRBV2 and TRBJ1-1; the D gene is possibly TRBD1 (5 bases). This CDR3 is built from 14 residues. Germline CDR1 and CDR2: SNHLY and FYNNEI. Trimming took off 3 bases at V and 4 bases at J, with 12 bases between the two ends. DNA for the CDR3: TGTGCCAGCAGTGAGCAGGGTGGAACCACTGAAGCTTTCTTT. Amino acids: CASSEQGGTTEAFF.

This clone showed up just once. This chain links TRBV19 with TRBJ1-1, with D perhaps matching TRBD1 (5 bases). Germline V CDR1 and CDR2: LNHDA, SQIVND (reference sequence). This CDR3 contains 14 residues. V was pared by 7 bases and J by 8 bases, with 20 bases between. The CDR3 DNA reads TGTGCCAGTATTCCGGACAAACCTGCTCGGGAAGCTTTCTTT. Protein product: CASIPDKPAREAFF.

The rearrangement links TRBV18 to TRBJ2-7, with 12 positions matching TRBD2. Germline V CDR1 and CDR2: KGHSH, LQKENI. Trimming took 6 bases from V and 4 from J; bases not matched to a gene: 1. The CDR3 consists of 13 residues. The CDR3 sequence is CASSTSGGYEQYF. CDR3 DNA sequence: TGTGCCAGCTCGACTAGCGGGGGTTACGAGCAGTACTTC.

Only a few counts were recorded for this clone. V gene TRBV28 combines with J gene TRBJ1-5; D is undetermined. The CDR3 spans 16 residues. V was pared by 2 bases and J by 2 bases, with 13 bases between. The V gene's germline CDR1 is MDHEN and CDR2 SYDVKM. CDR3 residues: CASSLAGGIGNQPQHF. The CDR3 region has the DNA TGTGCCAGCAGTTTAGCGGGTGGGATAGGCAATCAGCCCCAGCATTTT.

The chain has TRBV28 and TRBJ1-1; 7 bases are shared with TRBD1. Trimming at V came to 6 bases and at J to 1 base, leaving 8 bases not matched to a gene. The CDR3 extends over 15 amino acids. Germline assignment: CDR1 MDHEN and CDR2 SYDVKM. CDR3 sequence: CASSSGQAGNTEAFF. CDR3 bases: TGTGCCAGCAGCTCAGGACAGGCCGGGAACACTGAAGCTTTCTTT.

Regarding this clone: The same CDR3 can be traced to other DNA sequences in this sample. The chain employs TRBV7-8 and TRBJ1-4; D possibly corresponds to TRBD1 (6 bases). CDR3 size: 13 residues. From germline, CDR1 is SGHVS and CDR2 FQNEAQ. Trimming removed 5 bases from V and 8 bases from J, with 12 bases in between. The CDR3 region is CASSPRTDEKLFF. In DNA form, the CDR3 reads TGTGCCAGCAGCCCGCGGACAGACGAAAAACTGTTTTTT.

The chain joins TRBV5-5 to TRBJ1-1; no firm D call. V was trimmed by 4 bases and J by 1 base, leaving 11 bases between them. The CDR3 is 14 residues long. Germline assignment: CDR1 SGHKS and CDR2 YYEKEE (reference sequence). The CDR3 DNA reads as TGTGCCAGCAGCACTGTACCAGGGAACACTGAAGCTTTCTTT. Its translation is CASSTVPGNTEAFF.

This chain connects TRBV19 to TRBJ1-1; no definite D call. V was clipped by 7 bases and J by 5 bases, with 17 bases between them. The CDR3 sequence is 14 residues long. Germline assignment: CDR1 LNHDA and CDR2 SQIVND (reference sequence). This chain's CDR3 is CASTTIPGETEAFF. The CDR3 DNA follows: TGTGCCAGTACCACCATACCCGGGGAAACTGAAGCTTTCTTT. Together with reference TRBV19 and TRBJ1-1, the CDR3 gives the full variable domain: DGGITQSPKYLFRKEGQNVTLSCEQNLNHDAMYWYRQDPGQGLRLIYYSQIVNDFQKGDIAEGYSVSREKKESFPLTVTSAQKNPTAFYLCASTTIPGETEAFFGQGTRLTVV.

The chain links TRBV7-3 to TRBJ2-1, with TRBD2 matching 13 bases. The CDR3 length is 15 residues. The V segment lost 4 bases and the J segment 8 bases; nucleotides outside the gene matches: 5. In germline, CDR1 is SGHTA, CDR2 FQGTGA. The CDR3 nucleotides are TGTGCCAGCAGCTCGACTAGCGGGAGGCCCTATGAGCAGTTCTTC. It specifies CASSSTSGRPYEQFF.